Presented here are 25 T cell receptor beta chains from one specimen sequenced in a study. TCRdb fed the 5' RACE reads into MiXCR, producing one record per CDR3 protein. In the table there are some 60,000 distinct CDR3 sequences, 25% to 30% of which are singletons. Sequenced material: tumor-infiltrating naive CD4+ T cells sorted from the breast tumor. Subset: naive CD4+ T cells, CD4+CD45RA+CD25-. These receptor sequences come from a female donor with breast cancer.

In regard to this clonotype: A read error may be the cause here, since a much bigger clone is one base away. This rearrangement joins TRBV7-8 to TRBJ2-2, with 11 nucleotides matching TRBD2. V was pared by 2 bases and J by 5 bases, with 10 bases of the junction left unmatched. The CDR3 loop spans 18 amino acids. Germline V gives CDR1 SGHVS, CDR2 FQNEAQ. DNA for the CDR3: TGTGCCAGCAGCTTAATGGTAGCGGGGGGGTTGTCGACCGGGGAGCTGTTTTTT. The encoded protein is CASSLMVAGGLSTGELFF.

The sample holds a few counts of this clonotype. J is TRBJ2-1 and V is TRBV7-8; TRBD2 might be the D (5 bases). Germline V gene lookup returns CDR1 SGHVS and CDR2 FQNEAQ. This CDR3 is built from 15 residues. V lost 7 bases and J 0 bases, leaving 13 bases between the germline ends. This chain's CDR3 is CASTIRRGSYNEQFF. For the CDR3, the DNA is TGTGCCAGCACCATAAGACGGGGCTCCTACAATGAGCAGTTCTTC.

DNA for the CDR3: TGTGCCAGCAGTTACGAAAGCTATGGCTACACCTTC. This encodes CASSYESYGYTF. The chain couples TRBV6-2 or TRBV6-3 to TRBJ1-2; D is unresolved. Germline assignment: CDR1 MNHEY and CDR2 SVGEGT. V gave up 2 bases and J gave up 4 bases, with 5 bases separating them. The CDR3 contains 12 residues.

This clonotype was detected only a few times. The chain carries TRBV7-3 and TRBJ2-1, with 8 positions matching TRBD2. Germline CDR1 reads SGHTA; CDR2 reads FQGTGA. This CDR3 is built from 16 residues. V was pared by 2 bases and J by 1 base, with 4 bases of the junction left unmatched. CDR3 protein: CASSLRGTRSYNEQFF. In nucleotides, the CDR3 is TGTGCCAGCAGCTTACGGGGGACTAGGTCCTACAATGAGCAGTTCTTC. Full variable domain (rest looked up from reference TRBV7-3 and TRBJ2-1): GAGVSQTPSNKVTEKGKYVELRCDPISGHTALYWYRQSLGQGPEFLIYFQGTGAADDSGLPNDRFFAVRPEGSVSTLKIQRTERGDSAVYLCASSLRGTRSYNEQFFGPGTRLTVL.

This clonotype came up a few times. The genes are TRBV5-1 and TRBJ2-1, with D perhaps matching TRBD2 (5 bases). V lost 2 bases to trimming and J lost 0 bases, with 9 bases between them. CDR3 size: 15 residues. The V gene's germline CDR1 is SGHRS and CDR2 YFSETQ. The CDR3 nucleotides read TGCGCCAGCAGCTTTAGGGAGTCCTCCTACAATGAGCAGTTCTTC. Translated, it gives CASSFRESSYNEQFF.

The chain employs TRBV5-1 and TRBJ2-3; weak D call: TRBD2 (5 bases). V lost 0 bases and J lost 9, with 5 bases in between. CDR1 is SGHRS and CDR2 is YFSETQ in the germline V gene. CDR3 length equals 11 residues. This chain's CDR3 is CASSLGRTQYF. The CDR3 DNA reads as TGCGCCAGCAGCTTGGGGAGGACGCAGTATTTT.

This clonotype was observed a few times. The CDR3 is CASSSTGTGPEKLFF. CDR3 in DNA: TGTGCCAGCAGCTCAACCGGGACAGGGCCTGAAAAACTGTTTTTT. This chain connects TRBV7-2 to TRBJ1-4; TRBD1 aligns across 9 bases. Germline assignment: CDR1 SGHTA and CDR2 FQGNSA. Trimming took 4 bases from V and 7 from J; bases not matched to a gene: 7. The CDR3 sequence is 15 residues long.

In its sample, this clonotype was seen many times. This chain links TRBV12-3 or TRBV12-4 with TRBJ2-7, with 9 bases aligning to TRBD1. The CDR3 covers 14 residues. J was trimmed by 5 bases and V by 5 bases; bases with no gene match: 7. CDR3 bases: TGTGCCAGCAGTGGACCCACAGGGGGCCACGAGCAGTACTTC. Amino acid sequence: CASSGPTGGHEQYF.

The chain joins TRBV6-5 to TRBJ2-3; either TRBD1 or TRBD2 may fit D (7 bases each). This CDR3 comprises 15 residues. The germline CDR1 and CDR2 sequences are MNHEY and SVGAGI. Trimming took off 0 bases at V and 4 bases at J, with 11 bases between the two ends. Here the CDR3 DNA reads TGTGCCAGCAGTTACTCAGCAGGGGGGGCAGATACGCAGTATTTT. Translation gives CASSYSAGGADTQYF.

This clonotype was seen at least ten times. The chain has TRBV28 and TRBJ2-4; D is uncertain. CDR3 length: 19 amino acids. Per the germline V gene, CDR1 is MDHEN and CDR2 is SYDVKM. The V end was cut by 1 base, the J end by 3 bases, with 22 bases between. DNA for the CDR3: TGTGCCAGCAGTTTATCGGATTTGAGGCCCCGGATGGGCAAAAACATTCAGTACTTC. Its translation: CASSLSDLRPRMGKNIQYF.

In this sample, this clonotype turned up a few times. The chain has TRBV12-3 or TRBV12-4 and TRBJ2-4, with 9 bases that match TRBD1. Trimming at V came to 6 bases and at J to 7 bases, leaving 7 bases not matched to a gene. The CDR3 sequence is 14 residues long. As DNA, the CDR3 is TGTGCCAGCAGACAGGGGGCAAACGGTAACATTCAGTACTTC. Residues: CASRQGANGNIQYF.

The V and J genes are TRBV5-1 and TRBJ2-1, with 13 bases fitting TRBD2. The J segment lost 10 bases and the V segment lost 2 bases, leaving 3 bases of the junction unmatched. The germline gives CDR1 SGHRS, CDR2 YFSETQ. The CDR3 loop spans 14 amino acids. The CDR3 DNA sequence: TGCGCCAGCAGCTTACTAGCGGGAGGGGGCGAGCAGTTCTTC. Protein sequence: CASSLLAGGGEQFF.

This clonotype was counted at least ten times. The rearrangement uses TRBV12-3 or TRBV12-4 and TRBJ2-1; D is undetermined. V was shortened by 7 bases and J by 1 base, with 17 bases between the two germline ends. The CDR3 sequence is 16 residues long. The CDR3 region is CASIPMTHPSYNEQFF. Written as DNA, the CDR3 is TGTGCCAGCATACCAATGACTCACCCATCCTACAATGAGCAGTTCTTC.

The chain links TRBV6-6 to TRBJ2-3; D is unresolved. CDR3 size: 15 residues. Deletions cut 2 bases from V and 0 bases from J, with 9 bases between. Looked up from germline, CDR1 is MNHNY and CDR2 is SVGAGI (reference sequence). The CDR3 here is CASSYQAVSTDTQYF. The CDR3 DNA reads as TGTGCCAGCAGTTACCAGGCTGTGAGCACAGATACGCAGTATTTT.

In its sample, this clonotype was seen many times. The rearrangement uses TRBV6-1 and TRBJ2-7; D is unclear. Germline V gene lookup returns CDR1 MNHNS and CDR2 SASEGT. Trimming stripped 7 bases from V and 4 bases from J, with 20 bases between. The CDR3 length is 15 residues. The CDR3 coding sequence is TGTGCCAGCACCCTACGGCGCGGCAATGCATACGAGCAGTACTTC. Translation: CASTLRRGNAYEQYF.

The chain couples TRBV10-3 to TRBJ1-6; 10 positions match TRBD1. The CDR3 sequence is 14 residues long. CDR1 ENHRY and CDR2 SYGVKD come from the germline V gene. Trimming at V came to 10 bases and at J to 6 bases, leaving 6 bases not matched to a gene. CDR3 amino acids: CATGDRGLNSPLHF. In DNA, the CDR3 is TGTGCCACCGGAGACAGGGGGCTTAATTCACCCCTCCACTTT.

CDR3 in amino acids: CASSKGDVRNIQYF. The CDR3 nucleotides read TGTGCCAGCAGTAAAGGGGACGTGAGAAACATTCAGTACTTC. The genes are TRBV2 and TRBJ2-4; D is perhaps TRBD1 or TRBD2 (5 bases each). This CDR3 contains 14 residues. CDR1 SNHLY and CDR2 FYNNEI come from the germline V gene. V lost 5 bases, J lost 6 bases, and 14 bases lay in between.

This clonotype has only a few counts. The rearrangement links TRBV7-2 to TRBJ1-4; D may be TRBD1 (6 bases). Germline-derived CDR1 and CDR2 are SGHTA and FQGNSA. Between the trimmed V and J ends, which lost 2 bases and 1 base, there was a span of 8 bases. The CDR3 spans 15 residues. In DNA, the CDR3 is TGTGCCAGCAGCTTACAGGGGAGAACTAATGAAAAACTGTTTTTT. Protein sequence: CASSLQGRTNEKLFF.

This sequence joins TRBV20-1 and TRBJ2-1, with 14 bases aligning to TRBD2. The CDR3 length is 18 residues. V lost 2 bases, J lost 7 bases, and 13 bases stayed unmatched. CDR1 and CDR2 (germline): DFQATT, SNEGSKA (reference sequence). CDR3 in amino acids: CSARYTGLAGVTENEQFF. CDR3 DNA sequence: TGCAGTGCTAGATATACGGGACTAGCGGGAGTTACCGAAAATGAGCAGTTCTTC.

This clonotype was counted at least ten times. Written as DNA, the CDR3 is TGTGCCAGCAGCTTGGGGGGGGGTTACTCCTACGAGCAGTACTTC. Translating it yields CASSLGGGYSYEQYF. This rearrangement joins TRBV5-6 to TRBJ2-7; 7 bases align to TRBD2. Looked up from germline, CDR1 is SGHDT and CDR2 is YYEEEE. This CDR3 has 15 amino acids. J was trimmed by 0 bases and V by 0 bases; bases with no gene match: 3.

V gene TRBV6-2 or TRBV6-3 combines with J gene TRBJ2-7, with D unresolved. The CDR3 totals 16 residues. CDR1 and CDR2 from the germline V gene are MNHEY and SVGEGT. Trimming left V 8 bases short and J 2 bases short, with 22 bases between. CDR3 loop: CASGPYRTQGPYEQYF. The CDR3 bases are TGTGCCAGCGGACCCTACCGGACGCAAGGGCCCTACGAGCAGTACTTC.

J is TRBJ2-7 and V is TRBV6-6; TRBD2 might be the D (5 bases). The germline V and J ends were trimmed by 7 bases and 9 bases, with 22 bases remaining between them. Germline V gene sequence: CDR1 MNHNY, CDR2 SVGAGI (reference sequence). The CDR3 length is 14 residues. CDR3 nucleotide sequence: TGTGCCAGCAATACACCCGGACTCGTCCGGGGGCAGTACTTC. Protein: CASNTPGLVRGQYF.

The chain links TRBV12-3 or TRBV12-4 to TRBJ2-5; TRBD1 aligns across 8 bases. There are 14 residues in the CDR3. Trimming cost V 5 bases and J 2 bases; bases outside gene matches: 4. CDR3 in amino acids: CASSPGDRQETQYF. CDR3 DNA sequence: TGTGCCAGCAGTCCTGGGGACAGGCAAGAGACCCAGTACTTC.

Worth noting for this clonotype: A junction boundary mismatches the germline segment, possibly from a read error. CDR3 sequence reads: CNAIQGEVREQFF. CDR3 nucleotides: TGCAATGCTATACAGGGGGAGGTTCGGGAGCAGTTCTTC. The chain couples TRBV20-1 to TRBJ2-1, with 8 bases matching TRBD1. Germline lookup yields CDR1 DFQATT and CDR2 SNEGSKA (reference sequence). CDR3 length equals 13 residues.

In its sample, this clonotype was seen a few times. This rearrangement joins TRBV30 to TRBJ1-3, with unresolved D. The germline gives CDR1 GTSNPN, CDR2 SVGIG (reference sequence). The CDR3 spans 15 residues. The V end lost 4 bases, the J end lost 2 bases, and 15 bases lay between the germline ends. CDR3 loop: CAWKMAVFPGNTIYF. CDR3 coding DNA: TGTGCCTGGAAAATGGCCGTGTTCCCTGGAAACACCATATATTTT.